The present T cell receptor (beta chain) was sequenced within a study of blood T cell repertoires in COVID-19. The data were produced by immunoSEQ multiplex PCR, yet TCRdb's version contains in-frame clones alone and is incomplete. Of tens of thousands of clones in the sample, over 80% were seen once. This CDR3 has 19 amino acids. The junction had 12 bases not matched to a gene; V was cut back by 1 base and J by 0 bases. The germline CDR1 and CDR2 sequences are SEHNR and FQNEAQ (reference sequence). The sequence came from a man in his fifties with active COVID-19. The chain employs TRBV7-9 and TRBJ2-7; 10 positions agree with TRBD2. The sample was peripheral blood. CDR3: CASSLGALAGVPTSYEQYF. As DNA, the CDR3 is TGTGCCAGCAGCTTAGGGGCGCTAGCGGGGGTCCCTACCTCCTACGAGCAGTACTTC.